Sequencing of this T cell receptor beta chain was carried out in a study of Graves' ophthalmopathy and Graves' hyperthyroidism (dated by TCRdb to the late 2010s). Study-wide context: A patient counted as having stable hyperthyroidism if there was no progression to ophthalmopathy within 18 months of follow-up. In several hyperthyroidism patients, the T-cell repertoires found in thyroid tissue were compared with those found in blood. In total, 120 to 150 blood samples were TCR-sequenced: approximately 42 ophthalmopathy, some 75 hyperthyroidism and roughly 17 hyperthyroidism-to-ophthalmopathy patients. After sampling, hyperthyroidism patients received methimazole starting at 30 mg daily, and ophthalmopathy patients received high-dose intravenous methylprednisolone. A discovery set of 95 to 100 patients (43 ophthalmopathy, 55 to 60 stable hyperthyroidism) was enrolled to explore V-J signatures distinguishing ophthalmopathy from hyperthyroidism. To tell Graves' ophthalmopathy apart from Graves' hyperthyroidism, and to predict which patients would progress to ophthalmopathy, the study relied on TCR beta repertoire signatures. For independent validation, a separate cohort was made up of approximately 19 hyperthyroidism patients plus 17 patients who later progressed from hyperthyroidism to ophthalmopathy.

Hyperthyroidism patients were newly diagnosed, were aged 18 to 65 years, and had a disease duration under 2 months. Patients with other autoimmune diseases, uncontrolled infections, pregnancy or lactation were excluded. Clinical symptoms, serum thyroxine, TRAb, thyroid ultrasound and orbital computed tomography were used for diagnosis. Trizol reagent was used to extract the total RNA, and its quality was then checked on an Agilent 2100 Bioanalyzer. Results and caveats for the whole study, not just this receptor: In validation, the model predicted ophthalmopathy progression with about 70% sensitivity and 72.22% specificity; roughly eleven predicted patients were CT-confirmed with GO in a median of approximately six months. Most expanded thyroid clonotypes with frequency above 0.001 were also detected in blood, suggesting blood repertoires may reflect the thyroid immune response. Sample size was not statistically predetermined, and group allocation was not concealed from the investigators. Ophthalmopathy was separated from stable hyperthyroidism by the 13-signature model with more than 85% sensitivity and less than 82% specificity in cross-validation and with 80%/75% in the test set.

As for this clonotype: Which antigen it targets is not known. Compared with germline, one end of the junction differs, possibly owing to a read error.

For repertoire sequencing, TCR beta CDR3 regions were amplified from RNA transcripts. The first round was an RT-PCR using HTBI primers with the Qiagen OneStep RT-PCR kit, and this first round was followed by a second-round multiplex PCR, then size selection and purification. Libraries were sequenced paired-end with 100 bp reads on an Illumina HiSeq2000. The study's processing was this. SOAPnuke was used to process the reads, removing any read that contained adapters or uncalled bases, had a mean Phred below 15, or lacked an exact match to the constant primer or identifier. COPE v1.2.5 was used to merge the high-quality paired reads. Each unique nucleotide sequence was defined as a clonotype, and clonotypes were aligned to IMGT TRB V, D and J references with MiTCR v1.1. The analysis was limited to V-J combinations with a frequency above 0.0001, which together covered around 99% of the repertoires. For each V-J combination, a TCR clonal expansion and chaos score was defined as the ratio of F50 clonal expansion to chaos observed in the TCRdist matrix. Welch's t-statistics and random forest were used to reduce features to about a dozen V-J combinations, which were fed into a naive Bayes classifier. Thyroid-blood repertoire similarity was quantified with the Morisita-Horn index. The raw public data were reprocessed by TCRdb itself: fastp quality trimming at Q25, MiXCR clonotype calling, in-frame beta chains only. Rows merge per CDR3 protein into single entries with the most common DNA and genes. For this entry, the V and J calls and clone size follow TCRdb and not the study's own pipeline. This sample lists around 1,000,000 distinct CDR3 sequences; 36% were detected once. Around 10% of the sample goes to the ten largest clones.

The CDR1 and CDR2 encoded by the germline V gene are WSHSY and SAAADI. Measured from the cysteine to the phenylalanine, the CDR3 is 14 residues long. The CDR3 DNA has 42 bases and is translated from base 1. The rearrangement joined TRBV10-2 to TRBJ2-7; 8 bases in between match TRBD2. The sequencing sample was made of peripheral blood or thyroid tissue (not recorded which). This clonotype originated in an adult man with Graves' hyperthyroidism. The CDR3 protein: CASSVGTRGYEQYF. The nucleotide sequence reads TGTGCCAGCAGTGTCGGGACTAGAGGTTACGAGCAGTACTTC.